This T cell receptor (beta chain) came from a study of vaccination and CD4 T cells after COVID-19. Turning to the study itself: In culture, cells were exposed to overlapping spike peptides from SARS-CoV-2, HCoV-NL63, HCoV-OC43 and HCoV-229E. Whole-study results and caveats: Spike mono-reactivity applied to 304 of 307 vaccine-specific clones detected in convalescent patients.

Cultured CD4+ T cells had their DNA profiled by the Oncomine TCR Beta short-read assay. TCRdb re-derived calls from the PCR reads in MiXCR, one entry per CDR3 protein. The sample yields 24,000 or so distinct CDR3 sequences, 35% to 55% seen once. As to this clonotype: Its antigen is as yet unknown.

As for treatment: roughly ten-day PBMC culture with coronavirus spike peptide pools or control peptides (ViraFEST assay). After about ten days of culture, CD4+ T cells were negatively selected. The receptor's source is a human donor who had recovered from COVID-19. The material sequenced was CD4+ T cells from blood, cultured in vitro.

DNA of the CDR3: TGTGCCAGCAGTTTCATTTTTGGGGCGGGTGGCTACACCTTC. This sequence encodes CASSFIFGAGGYTF. The chain carries TRBV28 and TRBJ1-2; TRBD1 might be the D (5 bases). Trimming pared 3 bases from V and 7 bases from J, leaving 15 bases between. From germline, CDR1 is MDHEN and CDR2 SYDVKM. This CDR3 has 14 residues.